This TCR beta chain originates from a study of T cells in Graves' hyperthyroidism and ophthalmopathy. Absence of ophthalmopathy progression within 18 months defined stable Graves' hyperthyroidism. Patients aged 18 to 65 had newly diagnosed hyperthyroidism lasting under 2 months. TCR beta CDR3 sequences were amplified from RNA transcripts. The HTBI primer set served for first-round RT-PCR of the TCR CDR3. TCRdb re-called the multiplex PCR reads through MiXCR, storing one row per CDR3 protein. The sample comprises hundreds of thousands of distinct CDR3 sequences, 15% to 19% of which are singletons, and 11% to 15% rests with the top ten. CDR3 length equals 12 residues. Germline CDR1 and CDR2: SGDLS and YYNGEE. Trimming shortened V by 3 bases and J by 2 bases, and 5 bases separated the two germline ends. As for this clonotype: No antigen is known for it.

Study results and limitations: The model's output predicted ophthalmopathy at a median of 6.5 months prior to onset. Separating ophthalmopathy from stable hyperthyroidism was achieved by a 13 V-J model.

This TCR was recovered from a woman younger than 30 with Graves' hyperthyroidism. Source material: blood. This chain connects TRBV9 to TRBJ2-5; D remains unclear. CDR3 sequence reads: CASSGQQETQYF. CDR3 bases: TGTGCCAGCAGCGGGCAGCAAGAGACCCAGTACTTC.